The 5 T cell receptor beta chains below all came from one sample that was sequenced in a study of Ad26.COV2.S vaccination and SARS-CoV-2 variants. Sequencing was performed with immunoSEQ multiplex PCR; in TCRdb, only in-frame clones are kept and a portion is missing. This sample has around 310,000 clones, with roughly 90% found just once. Treatment noted: 15 to 20 received Ad26.COV2.S at low or high dose, single or two shots; 5 received placebo; per-sample allocation not given. Specimens were obtained on day 63 following the first vaccine or placebo injection. The sample here was peripheral blood, taken in a trial of Ad26.COV2.S vaccine versus placebo. The source is a person between 18 and 59 years old who received the Ad26.COV2.S COVID-19 vaccine or a placebo.

The rearrangement joins TRBV6-2 or TRBV6-3 to TRBJ1-2; D remains ambiguous. Germline assignment: CDR1 MNHEY and CDR2 SVGEGT. The CDR3 contains 12 residues. Trimming stripped 4 bases from V and 4 bases from J, with 7 bases between. The CDR3, as DNA: TGTGCCAGCAGTTCGGGGAGCTATGGCTACACCTTC. Amino acid sequence: CASSSGSYGYTF.

V and J are TRBV7-5 and TRBJ2-1; TRBD2, the table's D call, lacks a check against the DNA. TRBV7-5 is assigned pseudogene status. This CDR3 has 15 residues. DNA of the CDR3: TGTGCCAGAAGCTTACGGCTAGCTGCTAGAAATGAGCAGTTCTTC. Protein: CARSLRLAARNEQFF.

The V gene is TRBV10-2, the J gene TRBJ2-2; D tentatively reads TRBD1 or TRBD2 (5 bases each). Germline V gene lookup returns CDR1 WSHSY and CDR2 SAAADI. The V end was cut by 3 bases, the J end by 13 bases, with 12 bases between. This CDR3 region has 12 residues. The CDR3 DNA sequence: TGCGCCAGCAGTGACTATGGGACCTCGCTGTTTTTT. Translated: CASSDYGTSLFF.

The rearrangement joins TRBV7-8 to TRBJ1-2; no reliable D call. This CDR3 is built from 14 residues. Between the trimmed V and J ends, which lost 4 bases and 8 bases, there was a span of 17 bases. Germline CDR1 and CDR2: SGHVS and FQNEAQ. The CDR3 region is CASSSQEGSRGYTF. The DNA of the CDR3 is TGTGCCAGCAGCTCCCAAGAGGGCTCTCGCGGCTACACCTTC.

V and J are TRBV19 and TRBJ2-1; TRBD2 aligns across 7 bases. CDR1 and CDR2 from the germline V gene are LNHDA and SQIVND (reference sequence). V lost 5 bases to trimming and J lost 13 bases; unmatched junction nucleotides: 8. This CDR3 region has 12 residues. The CDR3 DNA sequence: TGTGCCAGTAGTCACCGGGAGGCCGCCCAGTTCTTC. Residues: CASSHREAAQFF.